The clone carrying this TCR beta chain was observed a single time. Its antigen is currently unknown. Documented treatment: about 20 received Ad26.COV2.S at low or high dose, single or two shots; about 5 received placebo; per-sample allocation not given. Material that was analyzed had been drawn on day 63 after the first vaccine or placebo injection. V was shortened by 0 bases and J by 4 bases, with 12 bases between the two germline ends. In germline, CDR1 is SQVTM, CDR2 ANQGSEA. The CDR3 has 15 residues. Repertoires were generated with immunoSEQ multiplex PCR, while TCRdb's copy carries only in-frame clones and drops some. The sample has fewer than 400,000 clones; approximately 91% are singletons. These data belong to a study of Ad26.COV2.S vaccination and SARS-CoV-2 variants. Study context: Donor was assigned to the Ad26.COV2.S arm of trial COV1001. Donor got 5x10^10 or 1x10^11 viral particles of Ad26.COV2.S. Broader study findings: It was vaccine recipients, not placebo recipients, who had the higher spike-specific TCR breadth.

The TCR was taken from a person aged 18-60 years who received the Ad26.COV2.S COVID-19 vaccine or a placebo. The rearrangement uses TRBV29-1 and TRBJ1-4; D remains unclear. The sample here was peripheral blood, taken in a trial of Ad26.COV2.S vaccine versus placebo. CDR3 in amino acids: CSVEEVDGINEKLFF. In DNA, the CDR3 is TGCAGCGTTGAAGAAGTGGACGGTATTAATGAAAAACTGTTTTTT.